This T cell receptor (beta chain) was sequenced in a study of T cell repertoires in cytomegalovirus infection. For the study at large: An indication of both CMV infection and matching HLA type came from public TCR beta signatures. Study outcomes and limitations: The ex vivo response showed dominance by HLA-C-restricted CMV-specific TCR beta clonotypes. Totalled public TCR beta family frequency picked out people who carried CMV plus the relevant HLA.

The ends were cut back, 4 bases at V and 4 bases at J, with 10 bases in the middle. This CDR3 has 13 residues. Via MiXCR, TCRdb re-called the reads, giving one row per CDR3 protein. Here the sample spans 150,000 to 200,000 distinct CDR3 sequences, approximately 9.6% being singletons. In this sample, this clonotype turned up many times. Antigen specificity is unknown. This clonotype was obtained from a human donor in good health (CMV status not recorded). Some clones in this sample may be carry-over from other donors' samples. The chain couples TRBV12-3 or TRBV12-4 to TRBJ1-2, with D uncertain. What was sequenced was PBMCs. CDR3 DNA: TGTGCCAGCAGTTCAAAACGGAGCTATGGCTACACCTTC. Translation gives CASSSKRSYGYTF.